This entry concerns a single T cell receptor beta chain. These data belong to a study of blood T cells in healthy people across ages. This CDR3 comprises 16 residues. Germline-derived CDR1 and CDR2 are MNHEY and SVGAGI. Between the trimmed V and J ends, which lost 4 bases and 1 base, there was a span of 15 bases. The second PCR ran about 7 to 12 cycles with a sample-barcoded 5' primer and J-beta primers. TCRdb independently ran MiXCR on the 5' RACE reads; one entry per CDR3 protein. The sample has about 670,000 distinct CDR3 sequences, under 65% seen once. This receptor was taken from a woman over 75 in good health. The rearrangement joins TRBV6-5 to TRBJ2-3, with D unresolved. The sample taken for sequencing was blood. CDR3 DNA: TGTGCCAGCAGTTCCCGGGCAGTCCTACGCACAGATACGCAGTATTTT. Its translation: CASSSRAVLRTDTQYF.